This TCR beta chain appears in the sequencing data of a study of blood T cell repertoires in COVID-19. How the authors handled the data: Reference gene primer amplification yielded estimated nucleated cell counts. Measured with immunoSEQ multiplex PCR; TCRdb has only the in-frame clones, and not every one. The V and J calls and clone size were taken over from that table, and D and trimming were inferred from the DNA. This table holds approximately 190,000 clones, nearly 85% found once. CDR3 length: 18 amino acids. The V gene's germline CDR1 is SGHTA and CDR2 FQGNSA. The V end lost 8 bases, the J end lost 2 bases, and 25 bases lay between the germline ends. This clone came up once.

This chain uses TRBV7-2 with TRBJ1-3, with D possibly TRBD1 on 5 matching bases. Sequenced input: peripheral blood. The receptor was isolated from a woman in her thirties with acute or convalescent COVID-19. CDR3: CASQVEAGRVGTGNTIYF. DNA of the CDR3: TGTGCCAGCCAAGTGGAGGCAGGGAGGGTTGGAACTGGAAACACCATATATTTT.